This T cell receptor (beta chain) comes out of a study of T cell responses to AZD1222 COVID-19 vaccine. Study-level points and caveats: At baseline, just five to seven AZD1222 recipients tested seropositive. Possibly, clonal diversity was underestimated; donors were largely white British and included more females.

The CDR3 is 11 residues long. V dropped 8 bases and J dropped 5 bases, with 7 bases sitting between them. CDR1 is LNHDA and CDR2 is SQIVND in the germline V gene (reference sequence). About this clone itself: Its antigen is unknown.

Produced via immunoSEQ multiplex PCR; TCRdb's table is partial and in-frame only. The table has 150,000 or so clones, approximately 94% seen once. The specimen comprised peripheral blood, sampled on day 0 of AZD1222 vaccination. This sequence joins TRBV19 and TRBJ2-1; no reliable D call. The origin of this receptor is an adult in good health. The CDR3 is CASGPHNEQFF. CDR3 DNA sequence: TGTGCCAGTGGACCCCACAATGAGCAGTTCTTC.